These T cell receptor beta chains were read from a single sample in a study of T cell clonotyping in hematopoietic cell transplantation. Profiling relied on immunoSEQ multiplex PCR, and the TCRdb table lists in-frame clones only, not all of them. The sample includes more than 65,000 clones, over 90% seen only once; the top ten take 1.6%. Specimen: peripheral blood mononuclear cells. Receptors were obtained from a man between 45 and 60 years old in good health. Some clones in this sample may be carry-over from other donors' samples. CDR3s include the opening cysteine and the closing phenylalanine or tryptophan. D genes are given only for firm matches. Clone size is not always given. Where it is, it says once, few, many or a class for expanded clones.

v_call	clone_size	j_call	d_call	cdr3_nt	cdr3_aa
TRBV29-1	NA	TRBJ2-1	NA	TGCAGCGTTGAGGTAGTGGGTGAGCAGTTCTTC	CSVEVVGEQFF
TRBV28	NA	TRBJ1-5	NA	TGTGCCAGCAGTTCGACAGGAGGAAATCAGCCCCAGCATTTT	CASSSTGGNQPQHF
TRBV4-2	once	TRBJ1-2	NA	TGTGCCAGCAGCCAAGACCGCACAGGGAATGGCTACACCTTC	CASSQDRTGNGYTF
TRBV13	NA	TRBJ2-7	TRBD1	TGTGCCAGCAGCCACAGGGGCTCCTCCTACGAGCAGTACTTC	CASSHRGSSYEQYF
TRBV10-3	once	TRBJ2-5	TRBD2	TGTGCCATCAGTCCAGGACTAGCGGGCCAAGAGACCCAGTACTTC	CAISPGLAGQETQYF
TRBV27	NA	TRBJ2-3	NA	TGTGCCAGCAGTACCGGCGAGGGAACTTCCCATACGCAGTATTTT	CASSTGEGTSHTQYF
TRBV9	NA	TRBJ2-3	TRBD2	TGTGCCAGCAGCGTAGCGGGACTAGCGGCAAGCACAGATACGCAGTATTTT	CASSVAGLAASTDTQYF
TRBV7-6	NA	TRBJ2-5	NA	TGTGCCACCCGGCGGTCCCCATTAGTAGGGGAAGAGACCCAGTACTTC	CATRRSPLVGEETQYF
TRBV19	NA	TRBJ1-1	NA	TGTGCCTCTACCAGGTGGCGAAACACTGAAGCTTTCTTT	CASTRWRNTEAFF
TRBV19	once	TRBJ1-3	TRBD1	TGTGCCAATCTAACGACAGGGCCGAAAAACACCATATATTTT	CANLTTGPKNTIYF
TRBV7-2	NA	TRBJ2-1	NA	TGTGCCAGCAGCTCCCCTGCGGGGTCCAATGAGCAGTTCTTC	CASSSPAGSNEQFF
TRBV7-2	NA	TRBJ1-2	TRBD1	TGTGCCAGCAGCTTTCCGGGACAGGGAGTGGGTGGCTACACCTTC	CASSFPGQGVGGYTF
TRBV6-5	NA	TRBJ1-2	NA	TGTGCCAGCAGTTACCAACAGGGCCATGGCTACACCTTC	CASSYQQGHGYTF
TRBV5-8	NA	TRBJ1-5	NA	TGTGCCAGCAGCTTGAGGGTGGCAGGGGCAGGTCAGCCCCAGCATTTT	CASSLRVAGAGQPQHF
TRBV5-4	NA	TRBJ2-1	TRBD1	TGTGCCAGCAGCTGGGGGACAGGGTCCAATGAGCAGTTCTTC	CASSWGTGSNEQFF
TRBV28	NA	TRBJ2-7	TRBD1	TGTGCCAGCAGTTGGAATGGCGTCGGGCAGGGGGCCTTCGAGCAGTACTTC	CASSWNGVGQGAFEQYF
TRBV7-2	NA	TRBJ2-1	TRBD2	TGTGCCAGCAGCACAGAGGGGCTAGCGGGTCAAATGGAGCAGTTCTTC	CASSTEGLAGQMEQFF
TRBV5-1	NA	TRBJ2-7	TRBD1	TGCGCCAGCAGTTCAGGGGACAGCTCCTACGAGCAGTACTTC	CASSSGDSSYEQYF
TRBV7-8	NA	TRBJ1-5	NA	TGTGCCAGCAGCTTAGCGCACGGCTCGGGACGGAGCAATCAGCCCCAGCATTTT	CASSLAHGSGRSNQPQHF
TRBV12-5	NA	TRBJ1-1	TRBD1	TGTGCTAGTGGCTCCCCTTTTGGACAGGATAACACTGAAGCTTTCTTT	CASGSPFGQDNTEAFF
TRBV7-2	NA	TRBJ1-3	NA	TGTGCCAGCAGCCCCCGAGGGGGGACTGGAAACACCATATATTTT	CASSPRGGTGNTIYF
TRBV4-3	once	TRBJ2-5	NA	TGCGCCAGCAGCCAAGAGGTGGGGTCTAACCAAGAGACCCAGTACTTC	CASSQEVGSNQETQYF
TRBV10-1	NA	TRBJ1-1	NA	TGCGCCAGTTACCGGGTCAACTTACACACTGAAGCTTTCTTT	CASYRVNLHTEAFF